The clone carrying this TCR beta chain was detected only a few times. This CDR3 has 17 amino acids. Trimming cost V 3 bases and J 0 bases, with 17 bases left between them. The germline V gene encodes CDR1 SGDLS and CDR2 YYNGEE. The entry originates in a study of cytomegalovirus exposure and HLA in healthy donors. This PCR relied on a set of 60 Vbeta primers and 13 Jbeta primers. Some clones are missing from TCRdb's copy, which holds only in-frame ones; the method was immunoSEQ multiplex PCR. The profile covers about 130,000 clones, with over 70% appearing a single time and 4% taken by the ten largest.

V is TRBV9 and J is TRBJ2-3, with TRBD2 as a possible D gene (6 bases). This TCR derives from a man in his forties or fifties in good health and CMV-seropositive. What was sequenced was PBMCs. The CDR3 sequence is CASSAGLLDTSTDTQYF. DNA for the CDR3: TGTGCCAGCAGCGCGGGACTTTTGGATACTAGCACAGATACGCAGTATTTT.